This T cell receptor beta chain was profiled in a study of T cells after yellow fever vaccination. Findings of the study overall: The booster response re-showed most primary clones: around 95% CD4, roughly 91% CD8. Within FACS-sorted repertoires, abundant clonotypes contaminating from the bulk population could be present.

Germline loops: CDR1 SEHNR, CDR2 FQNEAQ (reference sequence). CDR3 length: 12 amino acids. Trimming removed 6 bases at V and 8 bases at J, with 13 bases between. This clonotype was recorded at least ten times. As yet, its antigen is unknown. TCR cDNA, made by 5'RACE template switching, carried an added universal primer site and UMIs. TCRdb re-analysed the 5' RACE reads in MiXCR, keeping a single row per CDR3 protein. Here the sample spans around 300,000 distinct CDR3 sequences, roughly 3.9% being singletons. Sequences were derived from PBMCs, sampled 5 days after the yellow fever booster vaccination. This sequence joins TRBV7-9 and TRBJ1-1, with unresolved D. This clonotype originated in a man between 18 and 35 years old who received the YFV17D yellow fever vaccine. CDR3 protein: CASSRVVAEAFF. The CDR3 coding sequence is TGTGCCAGCAGTCGTGTGGTGGCCGAAGCTTTCTTT.